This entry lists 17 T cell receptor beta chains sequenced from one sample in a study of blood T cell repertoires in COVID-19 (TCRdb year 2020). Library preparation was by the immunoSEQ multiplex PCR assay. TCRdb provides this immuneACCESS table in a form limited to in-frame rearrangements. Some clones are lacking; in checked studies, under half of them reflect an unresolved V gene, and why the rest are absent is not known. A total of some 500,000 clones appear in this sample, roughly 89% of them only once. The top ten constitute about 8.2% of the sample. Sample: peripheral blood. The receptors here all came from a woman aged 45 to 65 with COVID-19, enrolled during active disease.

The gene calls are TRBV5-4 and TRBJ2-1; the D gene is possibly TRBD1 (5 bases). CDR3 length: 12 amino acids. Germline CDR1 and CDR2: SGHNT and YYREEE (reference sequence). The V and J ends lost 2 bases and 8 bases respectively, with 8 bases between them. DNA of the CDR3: TGTGCCAGCAGCTTTGACAGCTATGAGCAGTTCTTC. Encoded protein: CASSFDSYEQFF.

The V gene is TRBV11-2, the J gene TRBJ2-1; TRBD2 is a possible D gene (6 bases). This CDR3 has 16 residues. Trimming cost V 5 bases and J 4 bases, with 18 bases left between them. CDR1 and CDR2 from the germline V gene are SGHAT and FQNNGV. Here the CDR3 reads CASSPQTSRWYNEQFF. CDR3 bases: TGTGCCAGCAGCCCCCAGACTAGTCGGTGGTACAATGAGCAGTTCTTC.

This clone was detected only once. The CDR3 DNA reads TGTGCCACCAGCTCCGGGGACAGGGGTGGGGTCGGACGCCAGCCCCAGCATTTT. This encodes CATSSGDRGGVGRQPQHF. The chain combines TRBV24-1 with TRBJ1-5; TRBD1 aligns across 10 bases. The CDR3 spans 18 residues. The germline gives CDR1 KGHDR, CDR2 SFDVKD. V lost 7 bases to trimming and J lost 7 bases; unmatched junction nucleotides: 18.

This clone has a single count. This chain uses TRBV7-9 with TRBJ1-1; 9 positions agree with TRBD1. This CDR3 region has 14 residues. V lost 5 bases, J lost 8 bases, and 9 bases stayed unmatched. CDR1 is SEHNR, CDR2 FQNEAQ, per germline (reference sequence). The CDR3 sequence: CASSQRGTGSEAFF. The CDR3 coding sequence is TGTGCCAGCAGCCAAAGGGGGACAGGGTCCGAAGCTTTCTTT. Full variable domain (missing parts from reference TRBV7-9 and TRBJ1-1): DTGVSQNPRHKITKRGQNVTFRCDPISEHNRLYWYRQTLGQGPEFLTYFQNEAQLEKSRLLSDRFSAERPKGSFSTLEIQRTEQGDSAMYLCASSQRGTGSEAFFGQGTRLTVV.

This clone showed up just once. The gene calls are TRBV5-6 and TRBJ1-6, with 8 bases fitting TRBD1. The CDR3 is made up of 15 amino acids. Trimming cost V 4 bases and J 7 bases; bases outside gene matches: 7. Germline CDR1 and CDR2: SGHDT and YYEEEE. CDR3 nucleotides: TGTGCCAGCAGCGGCTACAGGGGGTTGAATTCACCCCTCCACTTT. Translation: CASSGYRGLNSPLHF.

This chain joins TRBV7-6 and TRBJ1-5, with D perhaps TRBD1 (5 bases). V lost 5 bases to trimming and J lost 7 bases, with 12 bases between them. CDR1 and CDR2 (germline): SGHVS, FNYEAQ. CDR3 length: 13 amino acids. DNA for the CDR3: TGTGCCAGCAGCATTTCTGGGGGGCAGCCCCAGCATTTT. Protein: CASSISGGQPQHF.

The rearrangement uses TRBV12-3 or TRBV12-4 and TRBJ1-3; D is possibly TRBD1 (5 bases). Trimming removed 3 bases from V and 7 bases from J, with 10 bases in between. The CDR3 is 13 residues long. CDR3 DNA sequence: TGTGCCAGCAGTTTGATAGGGGCGAACACCATATATTTT. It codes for CASSLIGANTIYF.

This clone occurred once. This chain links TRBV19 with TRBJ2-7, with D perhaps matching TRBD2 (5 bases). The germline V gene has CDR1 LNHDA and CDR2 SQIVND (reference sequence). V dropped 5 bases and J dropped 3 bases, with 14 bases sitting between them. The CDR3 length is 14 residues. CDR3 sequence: CASSFSLAGYEQYF. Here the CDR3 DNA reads TGTGCCAGTAGTTTCTCTCTAGCCGGCTACGAGCAGTACTTC.

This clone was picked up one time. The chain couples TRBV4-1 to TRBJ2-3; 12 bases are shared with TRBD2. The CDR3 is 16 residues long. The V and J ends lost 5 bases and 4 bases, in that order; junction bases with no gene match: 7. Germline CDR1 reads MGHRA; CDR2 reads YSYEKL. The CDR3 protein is CASSASSGGASDTQYF. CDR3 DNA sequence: TGCGCCAGCAGCGCCTCTAGCGGGGGGGCCTCAGATACGCAGTATTTT.

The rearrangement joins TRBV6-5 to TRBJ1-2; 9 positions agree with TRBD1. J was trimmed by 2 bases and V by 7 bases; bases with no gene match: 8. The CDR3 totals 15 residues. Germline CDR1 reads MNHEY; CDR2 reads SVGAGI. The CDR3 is CASKLGQGENYGYTF. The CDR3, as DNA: TGTGCCAGCAAACTGGGACAGGGTGAGAACTATGGCTACACCTTC.

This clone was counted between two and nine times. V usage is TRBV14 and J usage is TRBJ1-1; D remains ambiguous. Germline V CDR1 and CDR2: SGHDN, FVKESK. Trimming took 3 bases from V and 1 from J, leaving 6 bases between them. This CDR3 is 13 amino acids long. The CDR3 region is CASSQFRNTEAFF. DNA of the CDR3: TGTGCCAGCAGCCAGTTTAGGAACACTGAAGCTTTCTTT.

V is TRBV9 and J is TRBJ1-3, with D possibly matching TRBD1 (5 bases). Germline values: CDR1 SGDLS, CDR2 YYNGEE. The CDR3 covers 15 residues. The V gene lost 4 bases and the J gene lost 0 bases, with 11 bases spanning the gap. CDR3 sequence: CASSSGQASGNTIYF. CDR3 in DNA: TGTGCCAGCAGCTCAGGACAAGCCTCTGGAAACACCATATATTTT.

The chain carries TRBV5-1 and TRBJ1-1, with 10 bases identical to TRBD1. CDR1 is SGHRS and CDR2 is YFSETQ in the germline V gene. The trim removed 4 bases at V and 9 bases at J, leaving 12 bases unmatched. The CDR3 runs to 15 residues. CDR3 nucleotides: TGCGCCAGCAGCCTGATTGGACAGGGGGAATCTCAAGCTTTCTTT. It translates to CASSLIGQGESQAFF. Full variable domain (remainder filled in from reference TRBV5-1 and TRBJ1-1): KAGVTQTPRYLIKTRGQQVTLSCSPISGHRSVSWYQQTPGQGLQFLFEYFSETQRNKGNFPGRFSGRQFSNSRSEMNVSTLELGDSALYLCASSLIGQGESQAFFGQGTRLTVV.

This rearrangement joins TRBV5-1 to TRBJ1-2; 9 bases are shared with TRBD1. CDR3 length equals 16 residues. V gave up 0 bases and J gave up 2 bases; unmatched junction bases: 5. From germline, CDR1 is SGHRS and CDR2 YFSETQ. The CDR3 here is CASSLDFGTGNYGYTF. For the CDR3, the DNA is TGCGCCAGCAGCTTGGACTTCGGGACAGGGAACTATGGCTACACCTTC.

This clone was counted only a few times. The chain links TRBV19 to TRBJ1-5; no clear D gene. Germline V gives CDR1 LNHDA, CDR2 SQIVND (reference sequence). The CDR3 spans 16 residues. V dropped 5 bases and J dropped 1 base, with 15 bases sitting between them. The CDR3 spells CASSLWRGRSNQPQHF. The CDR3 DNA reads TGTGCCAGTAGTCTCTGGCGAGGGCGAAGCAATCAGCCCCAGCATTTT.

This CDR3 reads CASSFPQGAQETQYF. CDR3 nucleotide sequence: TGTGCCAGCAGTTTTCCACAGGGGGCCCAAGAGACCCAGTACTTC. The gene calls are TRBV27 and TRBJ2-5; 9 bases fit TRBD1. V gave up 3 bases and J gave up 1 base; unmatched junction bases: 3. CDR3 length: 15 amino acids. Per the germline V gene, CDR1 is MNHEY and CDR2 is SMNVEV (reference sequence).

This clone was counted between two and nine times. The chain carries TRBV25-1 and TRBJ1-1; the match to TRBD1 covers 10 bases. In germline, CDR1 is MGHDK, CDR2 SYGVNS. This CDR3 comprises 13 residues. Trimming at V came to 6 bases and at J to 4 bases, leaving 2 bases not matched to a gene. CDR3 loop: CASSWTGGTEAFF. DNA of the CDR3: TGTGCCAGCAGCTGGACAGGGGGCACTGAAGCTTTCTTT.